This is a list of T cell receptor beta chains from one sample in a study of a mutant IDH1 vaccine in newly diagnosed glioma. The antigens these receptors bind are not known. Generated by immunoSEQ multiplex PCR, the TCRdb table keeps only in-frame clones and is missing some. The sample includes about 94,000 clones, under 90% of them seen just once. Specimen: PBMCs, collected from a glioma patient whose treatment included an IDH1 peptide vaccine. The receptors derive from a woman aged 50 to 60 with glioma. Each CDR3 is given with its conserved first and last residue. D genes are given only for firm matches. A clone size is listed for some rows: how often the clone was seen (once, few, many), or a class if it is expanded.

TRBV6-6,TRBJ1-2,14,NA,NA,CASSYYGSNYGYTF,TGTGCCAGCAGTTACTACGGATCTAACTATGGCTACACCTTC
TRBV27,TRBJ2-7,15,NA,NA,CASSYRDLTRYEQYF,TGTGCCAGCAGCTACCGGGACCTGACCCGATACGAGCAGTACTTC
TRBV18,TRBJ2-7,14,once,TRBD1,CASLPGQGAHEQYF,TGTGCCAGCCTCCCGGGACAGGGGGCCCACGAGCAGTACTTC
TRBV28,TRBJ2-4,11,NA,NA,CASSSDSTLNF,TGTGCCAGCAGTTCGGACAGCACCCTTAACTTC
TRBV4-1,TRBJ1-4,18,NA,TRBD1,CASSLRHSRDRGGEKLFF,TGCGCCAGCAGCCTACGACATTCCCGGGACAGGGGGGGTGAAAAACTGTTTTTT
TRBV19,TRBJ1-5,13,NA,TRBD1,CASGQGARQPQHF,TGTGCCAGTGGACAGGGGGCGAGGCAGCCCCAGCATTTT
TRBV27,TRBJ2-7,14,NA,TRBD1,CASSLDRGSYEQYF,TGTGCCAGCAGTCTAGACAGGGGGTCCTACGAGCAGTACTTC
TRBV6-1,TRBJ1-6,14,NA,NA,CASREEGGHSPLHF,TGTGCCAGCAGGGAAGAAGGGGGTCATTCACCCCTCCACTTT
TRBV6-5,TRBJ1-1,15,NA,TRBD1,CASTGQGGMNTEAFF,TGTGCCAGCACCGGACAGGGTGGGATGAACACTGAAGCTTTCTTT